The present T cell receptor beta chain was sequenced within a study of blood T cell repertoires in COVID-19. Study-wide background: Sources were T cells, B-cell-depleted T cells, or PBMCs; the material itself was cDNA or gDNA.

Assay used: immunoSEQ multiplex PCR; TCRdb lists only in-frame clones, some missing. This table holds 350,000 to 400,000 clones, 87% found once. V was clipped by 4 bases and J by 5 bases; unmatched bases: 4. CDR3 length: 14 residues. Germline V CDR1 and CDR2: MDHEN, SYDVKM. Participants' own reports of clinical history determined their cohort assignment. Recovery among Cohort 3 donors was established by two negative PCRs, clearance, or symptom resolution. The sequenced sample was PBMCs or T cells enriched from blood (not recorded which). The chain links TRBV28 to TRBJ1-4, with TRBD1 matching over 7 bases. The receptor was derived from a woman between 25 and 40 years old who had recovered from COVID-19. CDR3 nucleotide sequence: TGTGCCAGCAGTTCCGGGACAGTGAATGAAAAACTGTTTTTT. Its translation is CASSSGTVNEKLFF.